What follows are 2 T cell receptor beta chains derived from one specimen sequenced in a study of T cell responses to AZD1222 COVID-19 vaccine. Data came from immunoSEQ multiplex PCR; TCRdb stores just in-frame clones and leaves some out. The table shows approximately 76,000 clones, with roughly four fifths occurring only once. The sequences come from peripheral blood, collected on day 0 of AZD1222 vaccination. The receptors originated from an adult in good health.

This clone was observed a single time. This chain links TRBV10-2 with TRBJ1-6; D call uncertain. This CDR3 has 12 amino acids. CDR1 is WSHSY and CDR2 is SAAADI in the germline V gene. The V end was cut by 5 bases, the J end by 10 bases, with 9 bases between. CDR3 loop: CASSTRASPLHF. As DNA, the CDR3 is TGCGCCAGCAGTACTCGAGCCTCACCCCTCCACTTT.

The J gene is TRBJ1-4, the V gene TRBV9; D may be TRBD1 (5 bases). Germline V gives CDR1 SGDLS, CDR2 YYNGEE. The length of the CDR3 is 14 residues. V gave up 3 bases and J gave up 3 bases, with 9 bases separating them. CDR3 protein: CASSARDSNEKLFF. The CDR3 nucleotides read TGTGCCAGCAGCGCCAGGGACTCTAATGAAAAACTGTTTTTT.